This TCR beta chain was profiled in a study of blood T cell repertoires in COVID-19. Study-level information: Samples representing acute and convalescent COVID-19 were sourced from the United States, Italy and Spain.

The CDR3 spans 14 residues. V lost 8 bases, J lost 4 bases, and 17 bases lay in between. Germline CDR1 reads MNHEY; CDR2 reads SVGAGI. Using immunoSEQ multiplex PCR, the repertoire was profiled, and TCRdb retains in-frame clones only, with some absent. The sample holds about 410,000 clones, around 91% seen once. V gene TRBV6-5 combines with J gene TRBJ1-2; D is unclear. Sequenced: peripheral blood. The sequence came from a woman in her thirties or forties with COVID-19, enrolled during active disease. Here the CDR3 reads CASYAHNNPYGYTF. CDR3 coding DNA: TGTGCCAGCTACGCACACAACAATCCCTATGGCTACACCTTC.